Sequencing of this TCR beta chain was carried out in a study of cytomegalovirus exposure and HLA in healthy donors. The PCR contained 60 Vbeta and 13 Jbeta primers. Only in-frame clones appear in the TCRdb table, and some are missing; sequencing was by immunoSEQ multiplex PCR. The data show around 90,000 clones, about two thirds seen once. The sequence came from a boy younger than 18 in good health and CMV-seropositive. Input material: PBMCs.

This CDR3 is CASSLSLAGQETQYF. The CDR3, as DNA: TGCGCCAGCAGCTTGTCTCTAGCGGGGCAAGAGACCCAGTACTTC. This chain links TRBV5-1 with TRBJ2-5, with 9 bases aligning to TRBD2. Trimming took 1 base from V and 2 from J; bases not matched to a gene: 3. The CDR3 is 15 amino acids. Germline lookup yields CDR1 SGHRS and CDR2 YFSETQ.